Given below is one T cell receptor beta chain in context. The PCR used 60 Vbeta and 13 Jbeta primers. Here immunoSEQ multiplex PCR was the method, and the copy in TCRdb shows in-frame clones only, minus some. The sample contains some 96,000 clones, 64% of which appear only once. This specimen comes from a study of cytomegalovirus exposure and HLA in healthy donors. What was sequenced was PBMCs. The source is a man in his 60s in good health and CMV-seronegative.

The CDR3 loop reads CASSQPNANSGNTIYF. For the CDR3, the DNA is TGTGCCAGCAGCCAACCTAACGCGAACTCTGGAAACACCATATATTTT. The rearrangement uses TRBV4-2 and TRBJ1-3; D is ambiguous. V lost 2 bases, J lost 0 bases, and 11 bases lay in between. CDR1 LGHNA and CDR2 YNFKEQ come from the germline V gene. This CDR3 has 16 residues.